A selection of T cell receptor beta chains follows, all from one sample in a study of blood T cell repertoires in COVID-19. Here immunoSEQ multiplex PCR was the method, and the copy in TCRdb shows in-frame clones only, minus some. The sample lists around 430,000 clones; approximately 88% were seen once. Sequenced material: peripheral blood. These receptors were collected from a woman aged 50 to 60 with COVID-19, enrolled during active disease. Each CDR3 is given with its conserved first and last residue. A D gene is named only where the DNA matches it firmly. Size is stated for part of the rows, as once, few or many counts, or as a class when the clone is expanded.

V gene,clone size,J gene,D gene,CDR3 DNA,CDR3 protein
TRBV5-1,few,TRBJ2-7,.,TGCGCCAGCAGCTTGGACAGGGAGAAGTACGAGCAGTACTTC,CASSLDREKYEQYF
TRBV24-1,.,TRBJ2-5,.,TGTGCCACCTCGGTTGAAGAGACCCAGTACTTC,CATSVEETQYF
TRBV18,once,TRBJ2-6,TRBD1,TGTGCCAGCTCACCCGGGACAGGGGTGTCTGGGGCCAACGTCCTGACTTTC,CASSPGTGVSGANVLTF
TRBV11-2,.,TRBJ2-7,.,TGTGCCAGCAGCCCCGTCTCCTACGAGCAGTACTTC,CASSPVSYEQYF
TRBV7-9,.,TRBJ1-1,.,TGTGCCAGCAGCCAAGCCCAGACAGGAGCTTTCTTT,CASSQAQTGAFF
TRBV10-3,once,TRBJ2-5,TRBD1,TGTGCCATCAGTGGACAGGGGGCGCAGGAGACCCAGTACTTC,CAISGQGAQETQYF
TRBV6-4,.,TRBJ1-1,.,TGTGCCAGCAGTGTAGAGAGCTACACTGAAGCTTTCTTT,CASSVESYTEAFF
TRBV5-1,.,TRBJ1-2,TRBD1,TGCGCCAGCAGCTTTGGGGACAGACGATCCCTATCCTATGGCTACACCTTC,CASSFGDRRSLSYGYTF
TRBV2,.,TRBJ2-7,.,TGTGCCAGCACAACTCATAGCGTGAGCGAGCAGTACTTC,CASTTHSVSEQYF
TRBV7-9,.,TRBJ1-4,TRBD1,TGTGCCAGCAGCTTGGGTTCCGGGACAGGTAGTGAAAAACTGTTTTTT,CASSLGSGTGSEKLFF
TRBV10-3,.,TRBJ1-1,TRBD1,TGTGCCATCAGTGGAGGAGGGGGGACAGCGAACACTGAAGCTTTCTTT,CAISGGGGTANTEAFF
TRBV19,few,TRBJ2-7,TRBD1,TGTGCCAGTAGTTCGCTGACAGGGCCGAGGGAGCAGTACTTC,CASSSLTGPREQYF
TRBV6-5,.,TRBJ2-5,TRBD1,TGTGCCAGCAGTCCCGGGACAGGGCAAGACGCCCAGTACTTC,CASSPGTGQDAQYF
TRBV2,.,TRBJ2-7,TRBD2,TGTGCCAGCAGTGATTCCTTCTGGACTAGCGGGACCCGAAATTCTTACGAGCAGTACTTC,CASSDSFWTSGTRNSYEQYF
TRBV10-3,once,TRBJ1-2,.,TGTGCCCGCCGGGGGGACGGCTATGGCTACACCTTC,CARRGDGYGYTF
TRBV6-2/TRBV6-3,.,TRBJ2-1,.,TGTGCCAGCAGCCAGGGGTCCTTCTCCAATGAGCAGTTCTTC,CASSQGSFSNEQFF
TRBV29-1,.,TRBJ1-1,.,TGCAGCGTTGAAGATCACGGACAGTTCCTGGGAGCTTTCTTT,CSVEDHGQFLGAFF
TRBV4-1,few,TRBJ1-2,.,TGCGCCAGCAGCCAAGTATCCACTCTCTATGGCTACACCTTC,CASSQVSTLYGYTF
TRBV11-3,.,TRBJ2-3,.,TGTGCCAGCAGCTTAGATTCAGGGGCTGGAGATACGCAGTATTTT,CASSLDSGAGDTQYF
TRBV30,.,TRBJ2-1,TRBD2,TGTGCCTGGAGTGTGGGACTACACAATGAGCAGTTCTTC,CAWSVGLHNEQFF
TRBV4-1,.,TRBJ2-2,TRBD2,TGCGCCAGCAGCCAAGATGGACTAGCGGGGGCAAGGGCCGGGGAGCTGTTTTTT,CASSQDGLAGARAGELFF
TRBV6-6,.,TRBJ1-1,TRBD1,TGTGCCAGCAGTCCCCTGGCAGGGGGGCTCAACACTGAAGCTTTCTTT,CASSPLAGGLNTEAFF
TRBV4-1,once,TRBJ1-2,TRBD1,TGCGCCAGCAGCCACGGAAGGACAGGGGGTGGCTACACCTTC,CASSHGRTGGGYTF
TRBV6-6,.,TRBJ2-3,.,TGTGCCAGCACTCGAAGTTTTCTGGAGTTCAGCACAGATACGCAGTATTTT,CASTRSFLEFSTDTQYF
TRBV27,.,TRBJ2-7,.,TGTGCCAGCAGTTACGGACAGAGACACTACGAGCAGTACTTC,CASSYGQRHYEQYF
TRBV7-8,.,TRBJ2-3,TRBD2,TGTGCCAGCAGCTTAGTACCTAGCGGGGTGAGGACAGATACGCAGTATTTT,CASSLVPSGVRTDTQYF
TRBV7-8,.,TRBJ1-1,.,TGTGCCAGCTCACCCATAGAGGCTAACACTGAAGCTTTCTTT,CASSPIEANTEAFF
TRBV29-1,.,TRBJ2-7,.,TGCAGCGTTGAAGATCAGGGCGGACAGTACTTC,CSVEDQGGQYF
TRBV6-5,.,TRBJ2-7,.,TGTGCCAGCAGGGGGCCCCTTCGCGAGCAGTACTTC,CASRGPLREQYF
TRBV10-3,.,TRBJ2-2,.,TGTGCCATCAGTGAAATCCAAACCGGGGAGCTGTTTTTT,CAISEIQTGELFF
TRBV6-5,.,TRBJ1-4,.,TGTGCCAGCAGTTTAGGGGCTACTAATGAAAAACTGTTTTTT,CASSLGATNEKLFF
TRBV18,.,TRBJ2-3,.,TGTGCCAGCTCACGGACAGCCACAGATACGCAGTATTTT,CASSRTATDTQYF
TRBV18,.,TRBJ2-1,.,TGTGCCAGCTCATCCAGGGGTAAAGAGCAGTTCTTC,CASSSRGKEQFF
TRBV30,.,TRBJ2-2,TRBD2,TGTGCCTGGAGTGTTAGCGGGGGGACCGGGGAGCTGTTTTTT,CAWSVSGGTGELFF
TRBV5-6,.,TRBJ1-2,.,TGTGCCAGCAGCCCGTGGACAGTTTCCTATGGCTACACCTTC,CASSPWTVSYGYTF
TRBV5-1,.,TRBJ1-4,TRBD1,TGCGCCAGCAGGACAACACAGGGGAGTGAAAAACTGTTTTTT,CASRTTQGSEKLFF
TRBV12-1,.,TRBJ2-3,.,TGTGCCAGCAGCTTTGCGGCGGCTAGCACAGATACGCAGTATTTT,CASSFAAASTDTQYF
TRBV6-5,.,TRBJ1-5,.,TGTGCCAGCAGTTACGGGGCCTCCAATCAGCCCCAGCATTTT,CASSYGASNQPQHF
TRBV19,.,TRBJ2-3,TRBD2,TGTGCCAGTAGTACCTTAGCGGGGGGGCGGGATACGCAGTATTTT,CASSTLAGGRDTQYF
TRBV18,.,TRBJ1-2,.,TGTGCCAGCTCACCCGAGGTGCCCTATGGCTACACCTTC,CASSPEVPYGYTF
TRBV10-3,.,TRBJ1-6,.,TGTGCCATCAGTGAGTCGGCCTGGGAGGAATCACCCCTCCACTTT,CAISESAWEESPLHF
TRBV9,.,TRBJ1-1,.,TGTGCCAGCAGCCCCCCCCTTGTCATATCCGGGGTGAACACTGAAGCTTTCTTT,CASSPPLVISGVNTEAFF
TRBV3-1/TRBV3-2,.,TRBJ1-3,TRBD1,TGTGCCAGCAGCCAAGACCGGGGGACAGCCTCTGGAAACACCATATATTTT,CASSQDRGTASGNTIYF
TRBV5-1,.,TRBJ2-5,.,TGCGCCAGCAGCTTGTTGGGGGGACAGCAAGAGACCCAGTACTTC,CASSLLGGQQETQYF
TRBV24-1,once,TRBJ1-5,.,TGTGCCACCCTTAGCAATCAGCCCCAGCATTTT,CATLSNQPQHF
TRBV5-1,.,TRBJ1-3,.,TGCGCCAGCAGCCCGAGAGGAGCTGGAAACACCATATATTTT,CASSPRGAGNTIYF